This TCR beta chain was recovered during a study of T cell clonality in common variable immunodeficiency. Overall study findings and caveats: In common variable immunodeficiency, TCR beta chains reportedly carried fewer deletions and N-nucleotide insertions.

CVID meant reduced serum IgG, IgA and/or IgM plus specific antibody deficiency. CVID subjects were neither ill nor on immunomodulatory or immunosuppressive medication at sampling. To note about this clone: Its specificity is not known. The read ends 3 residues before the CDR3 terminus; that terminus is restored from the germline J gene.

Some clones are missing from TCRdb's copy, which holds only in-frame ones; the method was immunoSEQ multiplex PCR. The data show 11,000 to 15,000 clones, with none appearing a single time. Trimming removed 6 bases from V and 7 bases from J; junction bases left unmatched: 2. The CDR3 sequence is 12 residues long. Germline V lookup: CDR1 SNHLY, CDR2 FYNNEI. The chain links TRBV2 to TRBJ2-5; 10 nucleotides align to TRBD1. The specimen sequenced was peripheral blood mononuclear cells. The receptor was derived from a human donor with common variable immunodeficiency. This CDR3 reads CASRGTGATQYF. The covered CDR3 bases are TGTGCCAGCAGGGGGACAGGGGCGACC. Using reference TRBV2 and TRBJ2-5 for the parts outside the CDR3, the full variable domain is EPEVTQTPSHQVTQMGQEVILRCVPISNHLYFYWYRQILGQKVEFLVSFYNNEISEKSEIFDDQFSVERPDGSNFTLKIRSTKLEDSAMYFCASRGTGATQYFGPGTRLLVL.